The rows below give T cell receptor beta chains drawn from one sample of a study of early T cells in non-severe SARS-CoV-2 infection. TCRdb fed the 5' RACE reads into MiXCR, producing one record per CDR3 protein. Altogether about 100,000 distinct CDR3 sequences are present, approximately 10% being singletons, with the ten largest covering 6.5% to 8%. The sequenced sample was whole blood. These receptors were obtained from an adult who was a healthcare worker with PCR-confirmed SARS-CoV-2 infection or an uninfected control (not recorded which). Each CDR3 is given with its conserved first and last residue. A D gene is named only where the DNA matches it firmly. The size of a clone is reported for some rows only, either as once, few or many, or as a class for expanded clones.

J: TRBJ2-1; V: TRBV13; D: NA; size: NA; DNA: TGTGCCAGCAGCCCCCATAGTGTGCATGAGCAGTTCTTC; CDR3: CASSPHSVHEQFF
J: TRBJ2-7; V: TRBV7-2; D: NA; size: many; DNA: TGTGCCAGCAGCTTAGATCCTAGCGTGTACGAGCAGTACTTC; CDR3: CASSLDPSVYEQYF
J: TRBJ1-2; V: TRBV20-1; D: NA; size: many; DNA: TGCAGTCCGAAACCAGGAAACAGGGACTATGGCTACACCTTC; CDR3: CSPKPGNRDYGYTF
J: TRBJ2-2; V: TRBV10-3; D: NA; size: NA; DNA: TGTGCCATCAGGAACACCGGGGAGCTGTTTTTT; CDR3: CAIRNTGELFF
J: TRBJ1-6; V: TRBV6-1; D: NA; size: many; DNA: TGTGCCAGCAGTGAAGCGCGGGGATCGAATTCACCCCTCCACTTT; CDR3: CASSEARGSNSPLHF
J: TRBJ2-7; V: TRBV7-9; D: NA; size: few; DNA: TGTGCCAGCAGCTTAGCTTTGGGTTACGAGCAGTACTTC; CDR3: CASSLALGYEQYF
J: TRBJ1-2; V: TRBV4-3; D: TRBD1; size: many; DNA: TGCGCCAGCAGCCAAGATGGGCCGGGGACAGGTCTATATGGCTACACCTTC; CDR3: CASSQDGPGTGLYGYTF
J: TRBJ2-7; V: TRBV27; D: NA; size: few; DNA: TGTGCCAGCAGTTTAGCTGAGTTCCCCTACGAGCAGTACTTC; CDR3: CASSLAEFPYEQYF
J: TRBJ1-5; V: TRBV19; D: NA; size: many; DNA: TGTGCCAGTAGTATAGAAGTTAGGGACTCCCCCCAGCATTTT; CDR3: CASSIEVRDSPQHF
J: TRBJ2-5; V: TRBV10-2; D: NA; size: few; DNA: TGCGCCAGCGGAGATACAGGAGTAGAGACCCAGTACTTC; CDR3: CASGDTGVETQYF
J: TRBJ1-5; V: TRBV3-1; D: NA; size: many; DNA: TGTGCCAGCAGCCAATTCCCCGAGTGGCCCCAGCATTTT; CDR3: CASSQFPEWPQHF
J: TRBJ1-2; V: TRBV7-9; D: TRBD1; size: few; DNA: TGTGCCAGCAGCTTGGGACAGATCTATGGCTACACCTTC; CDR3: CASSLGQIYGYTF
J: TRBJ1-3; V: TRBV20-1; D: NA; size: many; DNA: TGCAGTGCTAGCCCTGTGTGGGACCCCCAGAACACCATATATTTT; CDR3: CSASPVWDPQNTIYF
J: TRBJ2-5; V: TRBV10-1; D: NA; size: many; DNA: TGCGCCAGCAGCCCGGGACTGGGACATCAAGAGACCCAGTACTTC; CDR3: CASSPGLGHQETQYF
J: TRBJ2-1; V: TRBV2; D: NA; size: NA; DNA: TGTGCCAGCAGCGATTCTAGTTACCTGTTCTTC; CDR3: CASSDSSYLFF
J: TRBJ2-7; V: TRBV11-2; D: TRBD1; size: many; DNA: TGTGCCAGCAGCCCCCGGAGACAGGGTTCCTACGAGCAGTACTTC; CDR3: CASSPRRQGSYEQYF
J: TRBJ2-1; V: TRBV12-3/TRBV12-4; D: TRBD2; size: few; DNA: TGTGCCAGCAGTTTATCGGGTAGCGGGGTATACAATGAGCAGTTCTTC; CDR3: CASSLSGSGVYNEQFF
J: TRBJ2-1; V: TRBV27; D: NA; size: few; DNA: TGTGCCAGCAGTTTATCGAGGGCGCCTAGTCAGCAGTTCTTC; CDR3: CASSLSRAPSQQFF
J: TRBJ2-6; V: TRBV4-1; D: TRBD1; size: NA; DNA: TGCGCCAGCAGCCGGGACAGGGGCCCTGGGGCCAACGTCCTGACTTTC; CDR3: CASSRDRGPGANVLTF
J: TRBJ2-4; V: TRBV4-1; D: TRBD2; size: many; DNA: TGCGCCAGCAGCCAACCAACTCACCCGGGACCGGGGGGCATTCAGTACTTC; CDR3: CASSQPTHPGPGGIQYF
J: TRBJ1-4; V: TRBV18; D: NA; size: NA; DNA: TGTGCCAGCTCACCAAATTTCGTGACTAATGAAAAACTGTTTTTT; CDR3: CASSPNFVTNEKLFF
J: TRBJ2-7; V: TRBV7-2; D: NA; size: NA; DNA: TGTGCCAGCAGCTTAGGACCAGGGGTATTAGACGAGCAGTACTTC; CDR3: CASSLGPGVLDEQYF
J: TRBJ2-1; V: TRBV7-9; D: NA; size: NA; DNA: TGTGCCAGCAGCTTAGACTGGTCCGAGCAGGGGATTCAGTTCTTC; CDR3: CASSLDWSEQGIQFF
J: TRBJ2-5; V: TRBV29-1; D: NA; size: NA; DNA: TGCAGCGTCGTCCGGGGCCGAGTAGAGACCCAGTACTTC; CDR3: CSVVRGRVETQYF
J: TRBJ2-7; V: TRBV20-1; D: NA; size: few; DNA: TGCAGTGCGGAGAGCTACGAGCAGTACTTC; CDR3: CSAESYEQYF
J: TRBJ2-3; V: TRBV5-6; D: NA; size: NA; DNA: TGTGCCAGCAGCTTGGAACAGGATACGCAGTATTTT; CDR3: CASSLEQDTQYF
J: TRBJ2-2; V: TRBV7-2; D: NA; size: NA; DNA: TGTGCCAGCAGCTTAAACGGGGGAGTCCCCGGGGAGCTGTTTTTT; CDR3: CASSLNGGVPGELFF
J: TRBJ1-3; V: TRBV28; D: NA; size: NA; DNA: TGTGCCAGCAGTCACGCCGGGACGCTCTCTGGAAACACCATATATTTT; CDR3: CASSHAGTLSGNTIYF
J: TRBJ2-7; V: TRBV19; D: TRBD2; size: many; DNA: TGTGCCAGTAGTACCCCACCCGGGACTAGCGGTATCGTCTCCTACGAGCAGTACTTC; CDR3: CASSTPPGTSGIVSYEQYF
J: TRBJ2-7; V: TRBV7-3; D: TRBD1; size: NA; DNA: TGTGCCAGCAGTTCGACAGGGGCGGGCGAGCAGTACTTC; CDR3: CASSSTGAGEQYF
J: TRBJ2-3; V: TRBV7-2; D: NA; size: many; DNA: TGTGCCAGCAGCTTAGTGGCGACTAGAGGAGATACGCAGTATTTT; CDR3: CASSLVATRGDTQYF
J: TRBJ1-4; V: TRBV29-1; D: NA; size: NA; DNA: TGCAGCGTTGGGCAGGCCTCTAATGAAAAACTGTTTTTT; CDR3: CSVGQASNEKLFF
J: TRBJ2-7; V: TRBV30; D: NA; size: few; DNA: TGTGCCTGGAGCCGCTACTGGGGGGAAAGCTCCTACGAGCAGTACTTC; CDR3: CAWSRYWGESSYEQYF
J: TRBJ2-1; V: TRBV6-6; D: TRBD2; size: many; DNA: TGTGCCAGCAGTTCGCCGACTAGCGGGAGGGGATCCTACAATGAGCAGTTCTTC; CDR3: CASSSPTSGRGSYNEQFF
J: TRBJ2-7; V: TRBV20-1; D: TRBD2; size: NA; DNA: TGCAGTGCTAGAGGTCTAGCGGGGGCCTACGAGCAGTACTTC; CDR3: CSARGLAGAYEQYF
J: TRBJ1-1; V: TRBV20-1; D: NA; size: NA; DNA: TGCAGTGCTAGAGATCGCGACTGGACGGGGCCGAACACTGAAGCTTTCTTT; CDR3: CSARDRDWTGPNTEAFF
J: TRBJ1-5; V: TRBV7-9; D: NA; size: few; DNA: TGTGCCAGCAGCTTAGGCGGTTGGGGCTACGCCGGAGAGCCCCAGCATTTT; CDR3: CASSLGGWGYAGEPQHF
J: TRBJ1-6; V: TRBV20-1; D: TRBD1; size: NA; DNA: TGCAGTGCCTCACCCTCGGACAGGGGGCAAGCCCTCCACTTT; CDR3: CSASPSDRGQALHF
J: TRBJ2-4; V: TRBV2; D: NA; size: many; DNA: TGTGCCAGCAGCAGATGGGTGGGAAACATTCAGTACTTC; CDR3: CASSRWVGNIQYF
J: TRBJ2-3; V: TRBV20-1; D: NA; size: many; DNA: TGCAGTGCTAATCCGGGACTTCATCCGGATACGCAGTATTTT; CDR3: CSANPGLHPDTQYF
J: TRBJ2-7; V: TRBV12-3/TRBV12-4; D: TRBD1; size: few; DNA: TGTGCCAGCAGTTTAGCGGGACAGGGATCCTACGAGCAGTACTTC; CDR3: CASSLAGQGSYEQYF
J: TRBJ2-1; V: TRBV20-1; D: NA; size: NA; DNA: TGCAGTGCTAGAGATCCCACTGACTTTGAGCAGTTCTTC; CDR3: CSARDPTDFEQFF